One sample yielded the 22 T cell receptor beta chains listed below, sequenced in a study of OX40 agonist ivuxolimab in advanced cancers. The assay was immunoSEQ multiplex PCR, and TCRdb's table has in-frame clones only and misses some. The table records 55,000 to 80,000 clones, approximately 90% of them present only once. The specimen comprised CD4+ or CD8+ T cells sorted from blood, sampled in a trial of the OX40 agonist ivuxolimab. The receptors derive from an adult with an advanced solid tumor such as melanoma, head and neck, liver or kidney cancer.

Remarks on this clone: A read error may produce the germline difference seen at one junction end. This chain uses TRBV11-2 with TRBJ2-7; 8 bases line up with TRBD1. The germline CDR1 and CDR2 sequences are SGHAT and FQNNGV. The CDR3 covers 13 residues. CDR3 protein: CASSLDQGTGIHF. The CDR3 region has the DNA TGTGCCAGCAGCTTAGATCAAGGGACAGGAATACACTTC.

V and J are TRBV6-1 and TRBJ2-7; D is possibly TRBD1 (6 bases). V lost 4 bases to trimming and J lost 0 bases, with 16 bases between them. CDR3 size: 16 residues. Germline assignment: CDR1 MNHNS and CDR2 SASEGT. The CDR3 is CASSAYTAGVSYEQYF. DNA for the CDR3: TGTGCCAGCAGTGCTTATACGGCAGGGGTCTCCTACGAGCAGTACTTC.

The V call is TRBV4-1, the J call TRBJ2-2, with 7 bases aligning to TRBD2. V lost 0 bases, J lost 7 bases, and 8 bases stayed unmatched. The CDR3 contains 16 residues. Germline assignment: CDR1 MGHRA and CDR2 YSYEKL. The CDR3 DNA is TGCGCCAGCAGCCAAGAATGGGGGAGGGCCGACGGGGAGCTGTTTTTT. It translates to CASSQEWGRADGELFF.

The chain combines TRBV6-6 with TRBJ2-1; tentative D call: TRBD1 (5 bases). The CDR3 sequence is 14 residues long. The V and J ends lost 4 bases and 6 bases respectively, with 13 bases between them. Looked up from germline, CDR1 is MNHNY and CDR2 is SVGAGI (reference sequence). CDR3 amino acids: CASSWGNWGNEQFF. The CDR3, as DNA: TGTGCCAGCAGTTGGGGCAATTGGGGCAATGAGCAGTTCTTC.

The chain uses TRBV19 and TRBJ2-1; no clear D. Trimming stripped 1 base from V and 9 bases from J, with 7 bases between. Germline V gene lookup returns CDR1 LNHDA and CDR2 SQIVND (reference sequence). This CDR3 is 12 amino acids long. CDR3 sequence: CASSIGLSEQFF. The CDR3 DNA sequence: TGTGCCAGTAGTATAGGACTCAGTGAGCAGTTCTTC.

V is TRBV19 and J is TRBJ2-3; 10 bases are shared with TRBD2. V dropped 4 bases and J dropped 2; count of bases not matched to a gene: 6. From germline, CDR1 is LNHDA and CDR2 SQIVND (reference sequence). This CDR3 is 16 amino acids long. CDR3 nucleotides: TGTGCCAGTAGTACGAGGACTAGCGGTAACACAGATACGCAGTATTTT. It codes for CASSTRTSGNTDTQYF.

The chain carries TRBV2 and TRBJ2-2; TRBD1 matches at 8 bases. The CDR3 extends over 14 amino acids. The germline gives CDR1 SNHLY, CDR2 FYNNEI. V lost 4 bases to trimming and J lost 5 bases; unmatched junction nucleotides: 3. CDR3 sequence (DNA): TGTGCCAGCAGTGCAGGGGGCGAAACCGGGGAGCTGTTTTTT. It is translated as CASSAGGETGELFF.

The chain is built from TRBV6-6 and TRBJ1-5; D is unresolved. With 8 bases removed from V and 4 bases from J, the gap between germline ends came to 12 bases. This CDR3 contains 13 residues. Germline values: CDR1 MNHNY, CDR2 SVGAGI (reference sequence). The CDR3 nucleotides read TGTGCCAGCGTTGAAGGTTGGAATCAGCCCCAGCATTTT. Translating gives CASVEGWNQPQHF.

This clone was recorded only once. The chain links TRBV28 to TRBJ1-1; 8 bases align to TRBD1. The CDR3 runs to 12 residues. Germline values: CDR1 MDHEN, CDR2 SYDVKM. J was trimmed by 8 bases and V by 3 bases; bases with no gene match: 2. CDR3 loop: CASSFGDREAFF. The CDR3 nucleotides read TGTGCCAGCAGTTTCGGGGACAGGGAAGCTTTCTTT. Combining the CDR3 with reference TRBV28 and TRBJ1-1 gives the whole variable domain DVKVTQSSRYLVKRTGEKVFLECVQDMDHENMFWYRQDPGLGLRLIYFSYDVKMKEKGDIPEGYSVSREKKERFSLILESASTNQTSMYLCASSFGDREAFFGQGTRLTVV.

V and J are TRBV4-1 and TRBJ1-2; D ambiguous. The V gene's germline CDR1 is MGHRA and CDR2 YSYEKL. Trimming removed 1 base at V and 6 bases at J, with 15 bases between. This CDR3 has 15 residues. CDR3 coding DNA: TGCGCCAGCAGCCAAGTTGGTCAGACTCGGAATGGCTACACCTTC. Protein product: CASSQVGQTRNGYTF.

The V call is TRBV6-5, the J call TRBJ1-2; no firm D call. The germline CDR1 and CDR2 sequences are MNHEY and SVGAGI. Trimming left V 6 bases short and J 8 bases short, with 10 bases between. This CDR3 is built from 11 residues. In nucleotides, the CDR3 is TGTGCCAGCAGAGCGTTCGGGGGCTACACCTTC. Amino acids: CASRAFGGYTF.

This chain joins TRBV7-9 and TRBJ1-3; D perhaps matches TRBD1 (5 bases). The V gene lost 1 base and the J gene lost 4 bases, with 17 bases spanning the gap. The CDR3 length is 17 residues. CDR1 is SEHNR and CDR2 is FQNEAQ in the germline V gene (reference sequence). CDR3 bases: TGTGCCAGCAGCTTAGTCGTTGGCAGGGTGGGCGGAAACACCATATATTTT. It is translated as CASSLVVGRVGGNTIYF.

The V call is TRBV6-1, the J call TRBJ2-3; D is unclear. The germline V gene has CDR1 MNHNS and CDR2 SASEGT. CDR3 length: 15 residues. V lost 3 bases to trimming and J lost 2 bases, with 12 bases between them. CDR3 sequence (DNA): TGTGCCAGCAGTGATAGGCCTACTTACACAGATACGCAGTATTTT. Translated: CASSDRPTYTDTQYF.

The chain recombines TRBV6-1 with TRBJ1-5; 9 nucleotides line up with TRBD1. There are 15 residues in the CDR3. The V and J ends lost 6 bases and 4 bases, in that order; junction bases with no gene match: 7. Germline CDR1 and CDR2: MNHNS and SASEGT. CDR3 DNA sequence: TGTGCCAGCAGAGGCACAGGGGGCTGGAATCAGCCCCAGCATTTT. Translated, it gives CASRGTGGWNQPQHF.

The chain is built from TRBV18 and TRBJ2-7; 10 nucleotides align to TRBD1. The CDR3 consists of 14 residues. Per the germline V gene, CDR1 is KGHSH and CDR2 is LQKENI. Unmatched junction bases numbered 0, after V lost 1 base and J lost 3 bases. The CDR3 sequence is CASSPRTGGYEQYF. In DNA, the CDR3 is TGTGCCAGCTCACCACGGACAGGGGGCTACGAGCAGTACTTC.

In this sample, this clone turned up once. This chain links TRBV7-9 with TRBJ2-7; D perhaps matches TRBD1 (6 bases). The germline V gene has CDR1 SEHNR and CDR2 FQNEAQ (reference sequence). This CDR3 is 15 amino acids long. Trimming cost V 0 bases and J 2 bases, with 11 bases left between them. Written as DNA, the CDR3 is TGTGCCAGCAGCTTAGCGCCAGGGGCGGCCTACGAGCAGTACTTC. Its protein product is CASSLAPGAAYEQYF.

This chain uses TRBV28 with TRBJ2-7; TRBD2 matches at 11 bases. Trimming took 3 bases from V and 2 from J; bases not matched to a gene: 3. The CDR3 has 15 residues. Germline V gives CDR1 MDHEN, CDR2 SYDVKM. CDR3 residues: CASSLTSGTPYEQYF. CDR3 coding DNA: TGTGCCAGCAGTTTGACTAGCGGGACCCCCTACGAGCAGTACTTC.

This sequence joins TRBV10-3 and TRBJ2-1, with D possibly being TRBD2 (5 bases). CDR1 is ENHRY and CDR2 is SYGVKD in the germline V gene. The CDR3 is 12 residues long. The germline V and J ends were trimmed by 3 bases and 10 bases, with 10 bases remaining between them. CDR3 region: CAISESIAEQFF. The CDR3 bases are TGTGCCATCAGTGAATCAATAGCGGAGCAGTTCTTC.

V usage is TRBV6-5 and J usage is TRBJ2-7, with TRBD1 identical over 7 bases. The germline CDR1 and CDR2 sequences are MNHEY and SVGAGI. The CDR3 is made up of 15 amino acids. Trimming cost V 6 bases and J 1 base; bases outside gene matches: 9. The CDR3 region has the DNA TGTGCCAGCAGCCGCACAGGGGTTAGATCCTACGAGCAGTACTTC. This gives the protein CASSRTGVRSYEQYF.

This clone was seen only once. This chain joins TRBV27 and TRBJ2-3, with 7 bases matching TRBD1. The CDR3 length is 14 residues. V was pared by 7 bases and J by 2 bases, with 6 bases of the junction left unmatched. Germline V CDR1 and CDR2: MNHEY, SMNVEV (reference sequence). CDR3 sequence reads: CASNVQGTTDTQYF. DNA for the CDR3: TGTGCCAGCAACGTACAGGGGACCACAGATACGCAGTATTTT.

The J gene is TRBJ2-1, the V gene TRBV5-5; 11 nucleotides match TRBD2. Trimming removed 4 bases from V and 10 bases from J; junction bases left unmatched: 10. CDR1 SGHKS and CDR2 YYEKEE come from the germline V gene (reference sequence). The CDR3 runs to 15 residues. Written as DNA, the CDR3 is TGTGCCAGCAGCGAGGGACTAGCGGAGGGACGGGAGCAGTTCTTC. This translates into CASSEGLAEGREQFF.

The chain has TRBV23-1 and TRBJ1-5; D gene uncertain. TRBV23-1 is an open reading frame, and its role is uncertain. The length of the CDR3 is 16 residues. V lost 5 bases, J lost 0 bases, and 14 bases lay in between. For the CDR3, the DNA is TGCGCCAGCAGTTCCACGTGCCCGAATAGCAATCAGCCCCAGCATTTT. Amino acid sequence: CASSSTCPNSNQPQHF.